This T cell receptor beta chain was identified in a study of T cell changes during pregnancy in multiple sclerosis. The method was immunoSEQ multiplex PCR; TCRdb's version includes in-frame clones alone and lacks a portion of them. Here the sample spans 35,000 to 45,000 clones, almost 95% being singletons. The V and J ends lost 6 bases and 2 bases respectively, with 11 bases between them. The CDR3 has 14 residues. Germline V gene data show CDR1 as MNHEY and CDR2 as SMNVEV (reference sequence). Sequenced material: peripheral blood. This sequence was found in a female donor with multiple sclerosis, enrolled in a pregnancy study. The chain links TRBV27 to TRBJ2-1; D may correspond to TRBD1 or TRBD2 (6 bases each). The CDR3: CASRGGYPYNEQFF. The CDR3 DNA sequence: TGTGCCAGCAGAGGGGGGTACCCCTACAATGAGCAGTTCTTC.